This record covers a single T cell receptor beta chain. Trimming left V 6 bases short and J 5 bases short, with 17 bases between. The CDR3 loop spans 15 amino acids. Looked up from germline, CDR1 is SNHLY and CDR2 is FYNNEI. The data are from a study of shared clonotypes between healthy human individuals. What was sequenced on ten immunoSEQ deep assay plates was unsorted PBMC DNA. Only in-frame clones appear in the TCRdb table, and some are missing; sequencing was by immunoSEQ multiplex PCR. The repertoire holds about 490,000 clones, with 75% to 85% as singletons. The chain carries TRBV2 and TRBJ2-1; perhaps TRBD1 as D (6 bases). Sequenced: PBMCs. The TCR sequence derives from a woman in her thirties or forties in good health. Some clones in this sample may be carry-over from other donors' samples. The DNA of the CDR3 is TGTGCCAGCAGCGTAAAGTCGGGACAAAACAATGAGCAGTTCTTC. Protein: CASSVKSGQNNEQFF.